This TCR beta chain originates from a study of T cell repertoires in aging, cancer and after chemotherapy. In the study overall: Clear clonal overlap appeared across healthy donor samples taken over several months to years. About 8.8 million TCR reads were in the whole dataset.

Multiplex touch-down PCR with TRB-A/B primers amplified rearranged V-D-J TRB sequences. TCRdb called the multiplex PCR reads again in MiXCR, with one record for every CDR3 protein. The table lists about 9,800 distinct CDR3 sequences, roughly two fifths of them singletons. On this clonotype: Its matching antigen is unknown.

The template was genomic DNA from peripheral blood, not RNA. Findings and caveats of the study: In healthy donors, age-related TCR diversity loss mainly reflected lost richness. Median generation probability rose over the chemotherapy interval in each cancer cohort, suggesting rebound thymic output.

V lost 6 bases and J lost 5; bases outside the gene matches: 6. CDR1 MNHEY and CDR2 SMNVEV come from the germline V gene (reference sequence). The CDR3 contains 15 residues. The V call is TRBV27, the J call TRBJ2-2; 10 bases map to TRBD1. Sequencing was performed on blood. The sequence derives from a human donor in good health. The CDR3 region is CASRPGQGRTGELFF. The CDR3, as DNA: TGTGCCAGCAGGCCGGGACAGGGGAGGACCGGGGAGCTGTTTTTT.